This T cell receptor beta chain is from a study of T-cell reconstitution after alpha-beta-depleted transplantation in children. CDR1 is DFQATT, CDR2 SNEGSKA, per germline (reference sequence). Trimming took 6 bases from V and 6 from J, leaving 18 bases between them. This CDR3 has 13 amino acids. Library preparation (for TCRbeta) was performed with unique molecular identifiers. In TCRdb, the PCR reads were re-called with MiXCR into one record per CDR3 protein. The sample includes approximately 270,000 distinct CDR3 sequences, approximately 9.6% of them seen just once. The clonotype was recovered from a human donor who donated a stem cell graft to a child with SCID. The source material was PBMCs from the stem cell graft donor, sampled from the stem cell graft. This chain connects TRBV20-1 to TRBJ2-7; D gene uncertain. The DNA for the CDR3 is TGCAGTGCACCGGTGAACGGTAAATCCGAGCAGTACTTC. It codes for CSAPVNGKSEQYF.